This TCR beta chain comes out of a study of blood T cell repertoires in COVID-19 (dated by TCRdb to the early 2020s). Regarding the complete study: Collaborator samples came from the United States, Italy and Spain and covered acute and convalescent phases of COVID-19. The prospective study material was composed of cDNA or gDNA derived from T cells, B-cell-depleted T cells, or PBMCs. Subjects who had been exposed to COVID-19, were actively infected with it, or had recovered from it provided the deeply sampled blood TCRbeta repertoires that made up the dataset. The repertoires were released in a freely available public database intended as a resource for research on the immune response to SARS-CoV-2. The samples were drawn from two sources: the first 160 participants of the ongoing ImmuneRACE study, and 950 to 1,500 subjects contributed by 6 global collaborators. Sample metadata almost always included a de-identified subject ID, COVID-19 status, age in years and sex. HLA class I and class II types, where available, came from metadata supplied by the sample provider rather than from assay-based typing. General findings and caveats noted by the study authors: Clinical and demographic metadata were provided uncurated, with the amount varying by source and participant.

The immunoSEQ Assay, a bias-controlled multiplex PCR, was used to amplify TCRbeta CDR3 regions from genomic DNA. Concerning the study's data processing: The number of nucleated cells in each sample was estimated from the amplification of reference gene primers within the assay. To quantify the absolute abundance of each unique TCRbeta CDR3 rearrangement, sequence reads were collapsed and filtered. For each sample, productive Simpson clonality was calculated by taking the square root of Simpson's diversity index across productive rearrangements. As stored in TCRdb, this immuneACCESS dataset retains in-frame rearrangements with V and J assigned. A fraction of the clones does not appear; measured against another copy, unresolved V genes explain less than half of the discrepancy, and the remainder lacks a known reason. V and J calls and clone size come straight from that table; D and trimming were deduced from the DNA. Counted in this sample were more than 85,000 clones; 90% to 95% of them appeared once. Under 2% of the sample is held by the ten biggest clonotypes.

The germline V gene yields SGHNT for CDR1 and YENEEA for CDR2. The CDR3 measures 13 amino acids from cysteine to phenylalanine. Only the CDR3 DNA is retained, 39 bases long and in frame from the first base. V loses 6 bases at its end and J loses 6 bases; junction bases beyond the gene matches: 1. Whole blood was collected in K2EDTA tubes by collaborating institutions according to the institutions' own protocols. For TCRbeta analysis, collaborators shipped samples as frozen whole blood, isolated PBMCs, or DNA extracted from either of those sample types. Remarks on this clone: Its antigen has not been determined. Base qualities are not at hand, and no much larger clone is one base apart.

The clonotype originates from a man between 60 and 75 years old with acute or convalescent COVID-19. Recombination joined TRBV11-3 with TRBJ2-1; 11 central bases correspond to TRBD2. The sequenced sample was peripheral blood. The nucleotides are TGTGCCAGCAGGACTAGCGGGACCAATGAGCAGTTCTTC. Its protein is CASRTSGTNEQFF.